This is a list of T cell receptor beta chains from one sample in a study of human T cells and chemical hapten exposure. TCRdb fed the RACE reads into MiXCR, producing one record per CDR3 protein. Of around 160,000 distinct CDR3 sequences in the sample, about 14% were seen once. Sequencing was performed on whole blood, taken in connection with sensitization to the hapten diphenylcyclopropenone (DPC). The origin of the receptors is a woman aged 25 to 39 with alopecia areata. Some clones in this sample may be carry-over from other donors' samples. CDR3s include the opening cysteine and the closing phenylalanine or tryptophan. D genes are given only for firm matches. The size of a clone is reported for some rows only, either as once, few or many, or as a class for expanded clones.

j_call d_call clone_size v_call cdr3_aa cdr3_nt
TRBJ2-3 . few TRBV7-8 CASSLRRFYGTDTQYF TGTGCCAGCAGCTTGAGAAGGTTTTATGGCACAGATACGCAGTATTTT
TRBJ1-1 TRBD1 many TRBV20-1 CSASSTGGGTEAFF TGCAGTGCTAGCTCAACAGGGGGCGGCACTGAAGCTTTCTTT
TRBJ2-4 . few TRBV21-1 CASSNSRGLAKNIQYF TGTGCCAGCAGCAACTCCAGGGGACTAGCCAAAAACATTCAGTACTTC
TRBJ2-2 . . TRBV20-1 CSARHGLSNTGELFF TGCAGTGCTAGGCACGGGCTCTCGAACACCGGGGAGCTGTTTTTT
TRBJ2-2 . . TRBV18 CASSPPERATTGELFF TGTGCCAGCTCACCACCAGAGAGGGCGACGACCGGGGAGCTGTTTTTT
TRBJ2-3 . . TRBV12-3/TRBV12-4 CASRAGSPVDTQYF TGTGCCAGCAGGGCAGGGAGCCCGGTAGATACGCAGTATTTT
TRBJ2-7 . few TRBV28 CASSLGAGAPYEQYF TGTGCCAGCAGTTTAGGTGCAGGGGCCCCCTACGAGCAGTACTTC
TRBJ2-2 TRBD1 . TRBV7-2 CASSSQTGMAGELFF TGTGCCAGCAGCTCCCAGACAGGGATGGCCGGGGAGCTGTTTTTT
TRBJ2-1 TRBD1 few TRBV18 CASSPETGGLDEQFF TGTGCCAGCTCACCAGAGACAGGGGGTCTTGATGAGCAGTTCTTC
TRBJ2-3 TRBD2 few TRBV20-1 CSAKPPAGVTDTQYF TGCAGTGCAAAGCCACCAGCGGGAGTAACAGATACGCAGTATTTT
TRBJ2-4 TRBD2 . TRBV28 CASSGSGGARLIAKNIQYF TGTGCCAGCAGTGGTAGCGGGGGCGCCCGATTGATCGCCAAAAACATTCAGTACTTC
TRBJ1-2 . many TRBV28 CASSLSRVNYGYTF TGTGCCAGCAGTTTGAGCAGGGTTAACTATGGCTACACCTTC
TRBJ1-4 TRBD1 few TRBV7-6 CASATGGGEKLFF TGTGCCAGCGCGACAGGGGGGGGAGAAAAACTGTTTTTT
TRBJ1-4 . . TRBV12-3/TRBV12-4 CASRRGNEKLFF TGTGCCAGCAGGAGGGGGAATGAAAAACTGTTTTTT
TRBJ2-6 TRBD1 . TRBV29-1 CSVGDRAAPSGANVLTF TGCAGCGTCGGGGACAGGGCGGCGCCCTCTGGGGCCAACGTCCTGACTTTC